The TCR beta chain under discussion was sequenced for a study of identical twins. This clonotype was seen only a few times. Its antigen is unidentified. The donors were all healthy and Caucasian. Losses at the gene ends were 3 bases for V and 9 bases for J; bases not matched to a gene: 5. This CDR3 comprises 14 residues. Germline CDR1 KGHDR, CDR2 SFDVKD. Via MiXCR, TCRdb re-called the 5' RACE reads, giving one row per CDR3 protein. There are around 500,000 distinct CDR3 sequences in the sample; 11% to 15% occur only once, and approximately 0.52% lies in the top ten. Broader study findings: Within twin pairs, the out-of-frame alpha sequences they shared showed excess low generation probability.

These data also formed part of another study, on yellow fever vaccine responses in identical twins. That report notes: Reports say the vaccine T cell response in twins looked partly convergent and partly personalized.

The clonotype was recovered from a woman between 18 and 29 years old in good health. The sample taken for sequencing was CD4+ T cells sorted from blood. The V gene is TRBV24-1, the J gene TRBJ2-1, with TRBD1 matching 9 bases. The DNA for the CDR3 is TGTGCCACCAGTGATAGGGACAGGGAGGGTGAGCAGTTCTTC. Translated, it gives CATSDRDREGEQFF.